A single sample gave rise to the 18 T cell receptor beta chains below, sequenced in a study of cytomegalovirus exposure and HLA in healthy donors. Clones were read by immunoSEQ multiplex PCR, and TCRdb kept only the in-frame ones, dropping some. Of approximately 120,000 clones in the sample, over 85% were seen once. The specimen sequenced was PBMCs. These receptors all stem from a woman younger than 30 in good health and CMV-seronegative.

The sample holds one count of this clone. The genes are TRBV7-9 and TRBJ2-7; TRBD1 matches at 7 bases. The CDR3 spans 14 residues. Germline CDR1 reads SEHNR; CDR2 reads FQNEAQ (reference sequence). With V trimmed by 4 bases and J by 2 bases, 5 bases remained unmatched. The CDR3 sequence: CASSSTQGAYEQYF. CDR3 nucleotides: TGTGCCAGCAGCTCAACCCAGGGGGCCTACGAGCAGTACTTC. Full variable domain (remainder filled in from reference TRBV7-9 and TRBJ2-7): DTGVSQNPRHKITKRGQNVTFRCDPISEHNRLYWYRQTLGQGPEFLTYFQNEAQLEKSRLLSDRFSAERPKGSFSTLEIQRTEQGDSAMYLCASSSTQGAYEQYFGPGTRLTVT.

V gene TRBV11-3 combines with J gene TRBJ1-5; D ambiguous. The CDR3 is 16 amino acids. The germline CDR1 and CDR2 sequences are SGHNT and YENEEA. V was clipped by 5 bases and J by 0 bases, with 14 bases between them. CDR3 protein: CASSPKGGPSNQPQHF. The CDR3 DNA reads as TGTGCCAGCAGCCCTAAGGGAGGCCCTAGCAATCAGCCCCAGCATTTT.

The rearrangement joins TRBV7-9 to TRBJ2-5, with 10 bases lining up with TRBD1. V was clipped by 4 bases and J by 7 bases; unmatched bases: 12. In germline, CDR1 is SEHNR, CDR2 FQNEAQ (reference sequence). This CDR3 has 16 residues. The CDR3 loop reads CASSWAAGQGYWTQYF. CDR3 DNA sequence: TGTGCCAGCAGCTGGGCCGCGGGACAGGGGTATTGGACCCAGTACTTC.

This clone was observed a single time. The chain has TRBV28 and TRBJ2-3; 8 bases line up with TRBD2. The V segment lost 7 bases and the J segment 2 bases; nucleotides outside the gene matches: 5. The CDR3 spans 14 residues. Germline V gene sequence: CDR1 MDHEN, CDR2 SYDVKM. The CDR3, as DNA: TGTGCCAGCACTCCGGGGGGGAACACAGATACGCAGTATTTT. Translation gives CASTPGGNTDTQYF.

The chain joins TRBV5-1 to TRBJ1-4, with a weak D call TRBD1 (5 bases). Germline V gene lookup returns CDR1 SGHRS and CDR2 YFSETQ. Trimming removed 3 bases at V and 7 bases at J, with 16 bases between. CDR3 size: 15 residues. The DNA for the CDR3 is TGCGCCAGCAGCTGGGGGAGGGGATCGAGTGAAAAACTGTTTTTT. This encodes CASSWGRGSSEKLFF. Full variable domain (missing parts from reference TRBV5-1 and TRBJ1-4): KAGVTQTPRYLIKTRGQQVTLSCSPISGHRSVSWYQQTPGQGLQFLFEYFSETQRNKGNFPGRFSGRQFSNSRSEMNVSTLELGDSALYLCASSWGRGSSEKLFFGSGTQLSVL.

J is TRBJ2-7 and V is TRBV6-1; 10 positions match TRBD1. The trim removed 4 bases at V and 2 bases at J, leaving 5 bases unmatched. This CDR3 has 15 residues. From germline, CDR1 is MNHNS and CDR2 SASEGT. The CDR3 DNA sequence: TGTGCCAGCAGTGCCGGGACAGGGGTAACCTACGAGCAGTACTTC. Translated, it gives CASSAGTGVTYEQYF.

This clone was seen a single time. The V gene is TRBV5-1, the J gene TRBJ2-2, with 12 nucleotides matching TRBD2. V shed 2 bases, J shed 6 bases, and the junction held 5 bases outside the gene matches. Per germline, CDR1 SGHRS and CDR2 YFSETQ. CDR3 length equals 16 residues. This CDR3 reads CASSFLTSGSSGELFF. The DNA for the CDR3 is TGCGCCAGCAGCTTCCTGACTAGCGGGAGTTCCGGGGAGCTGTTTTTT.

The chain links TRBV30 to TRBJ2-5, with 7 bases fitting TRBD2. The CDR3 loop spans 14 amino acids. V shed 0 bases, J shed 4 bases, and the junction held 5 bases outside the gene matches. CDR1 and CDR2 (germline): GTSNPN, SVGIG (reference sequence). For the CDR3, the DNA is TGTGCCTGGAGTGTACCTAGCGGTGGAGAGACCCAGTACTTC. Translated, it gives CAWSVPSGGETQYF.

This clone appeared a single time. The V call is TRBV27, the J call TRBJ2-3, with 7 bases lining up with TRBD2. The CDR3 has 14 amino acids. Germline V gene data show CDR1 as MNHEY and CDR2 as SMNVEV (reference sequence). The trim removed 6 bases at V and 5 bases at J, leaving 8 bases unmatched. CDR3 protein: CASRYTGGGDTQYF. DNA of the CDR3: TGTGCCAGCAGGTACACGGGAGGAGGAGATACGCAGTATTTT.

V is TRBV30 and J is TRBJ1-1; D unclear. This CDR3 has 13 residues. The germline V and J ends were trimmed by 0 bases and 1 base, with 6 bases remaining between them. The germline gives CDR1 GTSNPN, CDR2 SVGIG (reference sequence). In DNA form, the CDR3 reads TGTGCCTGGAGTGTACGACAGAACACTGAAGCTTTCTTT. Translation: CAWSVRQNTEAFF.

This rearrangement joins TRBV13 to TRBJ1-1; unclear D gene. CDR1 and CDR2 (germline): PRHDT, FYEKMQ (reference sequence). CDR3 length equals 11 residues. Deletions cut 5 bases from V and 4 bases from J, with 5 bases between. CDR3 coding DNA: TGTGCCAGCAGCCCCAGCACTGAAGCTTTCTTT. This sequence encodes CASSPSTEAFF.

This clone was detected once. V is TRBV29-1 and J is TRBJ1-4; D gene ambiguous. Between the trimmed V and J ends, which lost 7 bases and 7 bases, there was a span of 13 bases. Per germline, CDR1 SQVTM and CDR2 ANQGSEA. The CDR3 consists of 12 residues. The CDR3 bases are TGCAGCGCCTCCCCGGCGGGTGAAAAACTGTTTTTT. Protein: CSASPAGEKLFF.

The DNA for the CDR3 is TGTGCCAGCGGACGGCAGGTTGGGGGCATCACCGGGGAGCTGTTTTTT. Translation: CASGRQVGGITGELFF. The chain carries TRBV9 and TRBJ2-2, with a possible D match to TRBD1 (6 bases). Germline V gene lookup returns CDR1 SGDLS and CDR2 YYNGEE. This CDR3 comprises 16 residues. The V gene lost 7 bases and the J gene lost 4 bases, with 20 bases spanning the gap.

The chain employs TRBV6-1 and TRBJ2-3, with 8 bases fitting TRBD1. This CDR3 contains 13 residues. Looked up from germline, CDR1 is MNHNS and CDR2 is SASEGT. After removal of 6 bases from V and 4 bases from J, the junction contained 3 bases not matched to a gene. The CDR3 region has the DNA TGTGCCAGCAGGACAGGGGAATCAGATACGCAGTATTTT. Encoded protein: CASRTGESDTQYF.

The chain carries TRBV28 and TRBJ2-1; 7 nucleotides line up with TRBD1. Germline CDR1 MDHEN, CDR2 SYDVKM. Trimming took 7 bases from V and 2 from J; bases not matched to a gene: 2. The CDR3 is made up of 13 amino acids. The CDR3 loop is CASKTGPYNEQFF. The CDR3 region has the DNA TGTGCCAGCAAGACAGGGCCCTACAATGAGCAGTTCTTC.

Note on this clone: At one boundary the junction diverges from the germline segment, which might be a read error. The chain recombines TRBV7-2 with TRBJ1-1; no clear D gene. The CDR3 is 9 amino acids. Germline V lookup: CDR1 SGHTA, CDR2 FQGNSA. CDR3 loop: CASSFPPIF. CDR3 DNA: TGTGCCAGCAGCTTTCCCCCAATCTTT.

This clone was seen only once. The chain is built from TRBV27 and TRBJ1-6; unclear D gene. The CDR3 covers 15 residues. Germline loops: CDR1 MNHEY, CDR2 SMNVEV (reference sequence). V lost 6 bases and J lost 2, with 11 bases in between. The CDR3 DNA reads TGTGCCAGCAGGTGGTCGACACCCTATAATTCACCCCTCCACTTT. Residues: CASRWSTPYNSPLHF.

About this clone itself: Just one base apart from a much larger clone, this may be a read error. This sample also contains other DNA sequences that code for the same CDR3. The chain carries TRBV9 and TRBJ1-2; D call uncertain. This CDR3 comprises 16 residues. In germline, CDR1 is SGDLS, CDR2 YYNGEE. CDR3 nucleotide sequence: TGTGCCAGCAGCGTAGCAGTTGGCAGAATAAACTATGGCTACACCTTT. This translates into CASSVAVGRINYGYTF. Full variable domain (missing parts from reference TRBV9 and TRBJ1-2): DSGVTQTPKHLITATGQRVTLRCSPRSGDLSVYWYQQSLDQGLQFLIQYYNGEERAKGNILERFSAQQFPDLHSELNLSSLELGDSALYFCASSVAVGRINYGYTFGSGTRLTVV.